The sequence of this TCR beta chain was determined in a study of T cell repertoires in cytomegalovirus infection. Overall study context: Indications came from public TCR beta signatures; they pointed to CMV infection and to a matching HLA type.

General observations from the study: Cumulative frequency of public TCR beta families picked out carriers of CMV plus the relevant HLA. Dominating the ex vivo response were TCR beta clonotypes that were CMV-specific and HLA-C-restricted.

Remarks on this clonotype: Its antigen is still unknown. This may be a read error: a much more frequent sequence differs by one nucleotide.

Each CDR3 protein is one row after TCRdb ran MiXCR on the reads. The table has roughly 120,000 distinct CDR3 sequences, about a tenth seen once. This TCR was sampled from a human donor in good health (CMV status not recorded). Some clones in this sample may be carry-over from other donors' samples. Material: PBMCs, sequenced either directly or after in vitro stimulation (not recorded which).

CDR3 residues: CSARRTSGGQTQYF. Written as DNA, the CDR3 is TGCAGTGCTAGAAGGACTAGCGGGGGGCAGACCCAGTACTTC. V and J are TRBV20-1 and TRBJ2-5; TRBD2 matches 14 bases. Germline V CDR1 and CDR2: DFQATT, SNEGSKA (reference sequence). The CDR3 spans 14 residues. Trimming took 2 bases from V and 6 from J; bases not matched to a gene: 2.